This TCR beta chain came from a study of blood T cell repertoires in COVID-19 (dated by TCRdb to about 2020). Context from the whole study: Samples from collaborators originated in the United States, Italy and Spain and spanned both the acute and convalescent phases of COVID-19. The prospective study material was composed of cDNA or gDNA derived from T cells, B-cell-depleted T cells, or PBMCs. Samples were obtained from the ongoing ImmuneRACE study (first 160 participants) and from roughly 1,300 subjects provided by 6 global collaborators. The repertoires were made available in a free public database intended to serve as a resource for research on the immune response to SARS-CoV-2. HLA class I and class II types, where available, came from metadata supplied by the sample provider rather than from assay-based typing. Nearly every sample came with metadata listing a de-identified subject ID, COVID-19 status, age in years and sex. Subjects who had been exposed to COVID-19, were actively infected with it, or had recovered from it provided the deeply sampled blood TCRbeta repertoires that made up the dataset.

Paper-wide results and their limitations: How much clinical and demographic metadata was included differed by source and by participant, and the metadata was provided uncurated.

Participants in the prospective study were enrolled through a virtual design, were aged roughly 18 to 90 years, and lived in 24 United States geographic areas. Cohort assignment in the prospective study relied on participant-reported clinical history from a screening survey and a study questionnaire. Recovered participants in ImmuneRACE Cohort 3 were defined by two consecutive negative NP/OP PCR tests, clearance by a healthcare professional, or resolution of symptoms. In the prospective study, mobile phlebotomists collected whole blood, serum and a nasopharyngeal or oropharyngeal swab from each participant. Prospective study participants could optionally give additional blood draws and questionnaires over an approximately two-month period. Prospective study blood samples were shipped either frozen or at room temperature before DNA extraction. TCRbeta CDR3 regions were amplified from genomic DNA using the immunoSEQ Assay, a bias-controlled multiplex PCR. As for the authors' bioinformatics: The number of nucleated cells in each sample was estimated from the amplification of reference gene primers within the assay. Sequence reads were collapsed and filtered to measure the absolute abundance of every unique TCRbeta CDR3 rearrangement. For each sample, productive Simpson clonality was calculated as the square root of Simpson's diversity index across productive rearrangements. In TCRdb, the immuneACCESS table is reduced to in-frame sequences with V and J assigned. These tables do not hold every clone; where another copy was compared, an unresolved V gene accounts for under half, and the others remain unexplained. D and trimming were read from the DNA, whereas the V and J calls and clone size are those reported in that table. This sample is represented by fewer than 250,000 clones; roughly 80% of them were singletons. The ten largest clones take up approximately 1.8% of the sample.

Points on this clone: The specificity of this receptor is unknown. No quality values exist for individual bases; no much larger clone is one base distant.

Spanning cysteine to phenylalanine, the CDR3 consists of 14 amino acids. Only the CDR3 DNA is retained, 42 bases long and in frame from the first base. The junction shows trimming of 7 bases on V and 1 base on J, plus 13 bases between the germline ends. From the germline V gene, CDR1 is SGHTA and CDR2 is FQGTGA. The TCR was taken from a man aged 55 to 70 who had recovered from COVID-19. The chain was built from TRBV7-3 and TRBJ1-1, with the D gene not confidently named. What was sequenced was PBMCs or T cells enriched from blood (not recorded which). The sequenced DNA is TGTGCCAGCATTAGATCCATTTGGAACACTGAAGCTTTCTTT. It specifies CASIRSIWNTEAFF.